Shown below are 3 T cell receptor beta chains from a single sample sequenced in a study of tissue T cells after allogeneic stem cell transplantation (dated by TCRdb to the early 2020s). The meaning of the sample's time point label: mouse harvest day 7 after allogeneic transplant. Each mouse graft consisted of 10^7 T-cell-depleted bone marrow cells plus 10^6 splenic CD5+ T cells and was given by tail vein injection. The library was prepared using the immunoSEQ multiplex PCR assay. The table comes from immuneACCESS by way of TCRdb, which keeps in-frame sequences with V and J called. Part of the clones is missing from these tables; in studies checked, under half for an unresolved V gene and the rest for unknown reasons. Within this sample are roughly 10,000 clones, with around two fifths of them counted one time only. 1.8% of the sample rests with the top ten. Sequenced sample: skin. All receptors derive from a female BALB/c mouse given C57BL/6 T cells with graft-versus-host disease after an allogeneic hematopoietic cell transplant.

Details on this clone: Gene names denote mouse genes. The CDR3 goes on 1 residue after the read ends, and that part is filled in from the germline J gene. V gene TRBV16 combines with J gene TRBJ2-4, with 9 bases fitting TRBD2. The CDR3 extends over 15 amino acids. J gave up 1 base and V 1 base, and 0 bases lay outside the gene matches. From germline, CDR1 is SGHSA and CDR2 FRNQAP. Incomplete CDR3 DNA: TGTGCAAGCAGCTTAGGACTGGGGGGTCAAAACACCTTGTAC. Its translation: CASSLGLGGQNTLY. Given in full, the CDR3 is CASSLGLGGQNTLYF.

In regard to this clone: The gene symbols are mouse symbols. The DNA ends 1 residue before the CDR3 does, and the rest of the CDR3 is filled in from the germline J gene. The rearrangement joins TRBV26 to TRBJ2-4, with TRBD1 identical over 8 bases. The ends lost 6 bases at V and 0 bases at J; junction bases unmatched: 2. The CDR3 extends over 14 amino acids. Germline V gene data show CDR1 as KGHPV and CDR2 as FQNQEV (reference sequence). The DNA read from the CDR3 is TGTGCCAGCAGCCGACAGGGGAGTCAAAACACCTTGTAC. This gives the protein CASSRQGSQNTLY. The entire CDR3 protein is CASSRQGSQNTLYF.

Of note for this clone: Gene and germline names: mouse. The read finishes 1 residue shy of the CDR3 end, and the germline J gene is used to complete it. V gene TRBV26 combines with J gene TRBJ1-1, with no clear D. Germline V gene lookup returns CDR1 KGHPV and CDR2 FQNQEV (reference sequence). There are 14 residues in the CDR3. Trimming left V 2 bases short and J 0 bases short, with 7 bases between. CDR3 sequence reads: CASSLGKANTEVFF. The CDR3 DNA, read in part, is TGTGCCAGCAGTCTGGGCAAAGCAAACACAGAAGTCTTC.